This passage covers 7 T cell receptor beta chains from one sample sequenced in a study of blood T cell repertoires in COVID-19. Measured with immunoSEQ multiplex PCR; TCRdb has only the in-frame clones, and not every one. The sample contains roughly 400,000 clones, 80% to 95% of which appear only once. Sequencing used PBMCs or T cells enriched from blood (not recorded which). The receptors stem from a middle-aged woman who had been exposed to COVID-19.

CDR3 DNA: TGTGCCAGCAGGAAAGGGGCAGATACGCAGTATTTT. It yields the protein CASRKGADTQYF. This sequence joins TRBV2 and TRBJ2-3; a possible D gene is TRBD1 (5 bases). Trimming took 6 bases from V and 4 from J, leaving 8 bases between them. There are 12 residues in the CDR3. Germline V gives CDR1 SNHLY, CDR2 FYNNEI.

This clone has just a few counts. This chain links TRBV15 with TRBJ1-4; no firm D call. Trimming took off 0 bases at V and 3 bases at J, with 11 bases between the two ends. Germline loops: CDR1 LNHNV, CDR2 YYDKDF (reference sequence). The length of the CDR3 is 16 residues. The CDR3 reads CATSREAEGSNEKLFF. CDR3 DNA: TGTGCCACCAGCAGAGAGGCGGAGGGTTCTAATGAAAAACTGTTTTTT.

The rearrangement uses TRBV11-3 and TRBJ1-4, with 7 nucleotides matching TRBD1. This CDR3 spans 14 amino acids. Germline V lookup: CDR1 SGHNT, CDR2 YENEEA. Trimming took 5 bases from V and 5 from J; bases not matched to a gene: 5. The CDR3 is CASSPGTANEKLFF. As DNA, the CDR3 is TGTGCCAGCAGCCCCGGGACAGCGAATGAAAAACTGTTTTTT. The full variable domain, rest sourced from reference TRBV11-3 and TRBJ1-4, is EAGVVQSPRYKIIEKKQPVAFWCNPISGHNTLYWYLQNLGQGPELLIRYENEEAVDDSQLPKDRFSAERLKGVDSTLKIQPAELGDSAVYLCASSPGTANEKLFFGSGTQLSVL.

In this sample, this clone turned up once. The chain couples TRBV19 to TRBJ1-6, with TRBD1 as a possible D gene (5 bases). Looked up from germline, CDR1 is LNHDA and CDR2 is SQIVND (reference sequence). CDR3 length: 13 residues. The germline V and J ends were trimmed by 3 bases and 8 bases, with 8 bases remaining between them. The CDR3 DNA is TGTGCCAGTAGTATTGGGGCGGATTCACCCCTCCACTTT. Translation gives CASSIGADSPLHF.

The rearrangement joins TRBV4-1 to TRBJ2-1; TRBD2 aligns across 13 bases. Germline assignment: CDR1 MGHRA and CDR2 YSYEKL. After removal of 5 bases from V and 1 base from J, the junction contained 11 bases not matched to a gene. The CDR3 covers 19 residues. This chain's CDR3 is CASSTLLAGGPKSYNEQFF. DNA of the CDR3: TGCGCCAGCAGCACACTACTAGCGGGAGGGCCAAAGTCCTACAATGAGCAGTTCTTC.

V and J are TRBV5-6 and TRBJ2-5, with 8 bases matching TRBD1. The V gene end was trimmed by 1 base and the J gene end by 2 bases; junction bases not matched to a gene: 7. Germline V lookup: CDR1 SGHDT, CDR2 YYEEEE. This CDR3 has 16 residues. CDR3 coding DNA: TGTGCCAGCAGCTTGTACGGACAGGGCCGTCAAGAGACCCAGTACTTC. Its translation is CASSLYGQGRQETQYF.

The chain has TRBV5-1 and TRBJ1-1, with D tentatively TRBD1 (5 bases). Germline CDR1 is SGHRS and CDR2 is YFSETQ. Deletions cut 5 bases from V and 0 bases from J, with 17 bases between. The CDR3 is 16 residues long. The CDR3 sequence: CASRFQGRSLNTEAFF. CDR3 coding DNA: TGCGCCAGCAGATTCCAGGGCCGAAGTCTGAACACTGAAGCTTTCTTT.